These 25 T cell receptor beta chains came from one sample sequenced in a study of a mutant IDH1 vaccine in newly diagnosed glioma. Repertoires were generated with immunoSEQ multiplex PCR, while TCRdb's copy carries only in-frame clones and drops some. The sample holds approximately 36,000 clones, roughly 92% seen once. As for time point: baseline, week 1 (first vaccination visit). As for treatment: pre-vaccination baseline after standard-of-care therapy. The sequenced sample was PBMCs, obtained from a glioma patient treated with radiotherapy, temozolomide or both. The receptors shown here come from a man between 18 and 29 years old with glioma.

CDR3 DNA: TGTGCCAGTAGACTAGCGGGAGGGGAGACCCAGTACTTC. It codes for CASRLAGGETQYF. This chain links TRBV6-1 with TRBJ2-5; TRBD2 agrees at 14 bases. V was clipped by 9 bases and J by 5 bases; unmatched bases: 2. Germline CDR1 is MNHNS and CDR2 is SASEGT. The CDR3 covers 13 residues.

This sequence joins TRBV5-6 and TRBJ2-3; the match to TRBD2 covers 13 bases. V lost 3 bases and J lost 3; bases outside the gene matches: 4. CDR1 SGHDT and CDR2 YYEEEE come from the germline V gene. The CDR3 has 16 amino acids. DNA for the CDR3: TGTGCCAGCAGCTGGGGACTAGCGGGAAGTACAGATACGCAGTATTTT. This encodes CASSWGLAGSTDTQYF.

The chain recombines TRBV5-1 with TRBJ2-5; D remains ambiguous. V lost 3 bases and J lost 3, with 15 bases in between. The V gene's germline CDR1 is SGHRS and CDR2 YFSETQ. This CDR3 contains 15 residues. The CDR3 nucleotides are TGCGCCAGCAGCTCCGGTGGCGTCGGCGAAGAGACCCAGTACTTC. It specifies CASSSGGVGEETQYF. Using reference TRBV5-1 and TRBJ2-5 for the parts outside the CDR3, the full variable domain is KAGVTQTPRYLIKTRGQQVTLSCSPISGHRSVSWYQQTPGQGLQFLFEYFSETQRNKGNFPGRFSGRQFSNSRSEMNVSTLELGDSALYLCASSSGGVGEETQYFGPGTRLLVL.

The chain employs TRBV6-6 and TRBJ1-4; 9 nucleotides line up with TRBD1. With 7 bases clipped from V and 5 bases from J, the junction kept 5 bases outside the gene matches. CDR3 size: 14 residues. Germline V gene data show CDR1 as MNHNY and CDR2 as SVGAGI (reference sequence). The CDR3 bases are TGTGCCAGCAACCCCGGGACAGGGAATGAAAAACTGTTTTTT. Translation: CASNPGTGNEKLFF.

This rearrangement joins TRBV5-4 to TRBJ2-1, with D possibly TRBD2 on 6 matching bases. The CDR3 totals 16 residues. Germline assignment: CDR1 SGHNT and CDR2 YYREEE (reference sequence). Trimming took off 4 bases at V and 5 bases at J, with 19 bases between the two ends. The chain's CDR3 is CASSDPSGGVDNEQFF. The CDR3 DNA follows: TGTGCCAGCAGCGACCCCTCAGGAGGGGTGGACAATGAGCAGTTCTTC.

The chain carries TRBV7-2 and TRBJ2-5, with D perhaps TRBD2 (6 bases). The CDR3 has 14 residues. Per germline, CDR1 SGHTA and CDR2 FQGNSA. V dropped 5 bases and J dropped 0 bases, with 10 bases sitting between them. CDR3 nucleotides: TGTGCCAGCAGCCCGAGCGGGCACCAAGAGACCCAGTACTTC. Its protein product is CASSPSGHQETQYF.

The chain combines TRBV7-9 with TRBJ2-7, with TRBD2 identical over 13 bases. The CDR3 totals 14 residues. Trimming took 5 bases from V and 4 from J; bases not matched to a gene: 2. In germline, CDR1 is SEHNR, CDR2 FQNEAQ (reference sequence). CDR3 in DNA: TGTGCCAGCAGCATGGGACTAGCGGGGTACGAGCAGTACTTC. Translated, it gives CASSMGLAGYEQYF.

The chain is built from TRBV29-1 and TRBJ2-6, with D unresolved. The germline gives CDR1 SQVTM, CDR2 ANQGSEA. The CDR3 extends over 16 amino acids. V was cut by 0 bases and J by 2 bases, with 11 bases left in between. This CDR3 reads CSVEDERVTGANVLTF. CDR3 sequence (DNA): TGCAGCGTTGAAGATGAACGGGTGACTGGGGCCAACGTCCTGACTTTC.

This chain uses TRBV25-1 with TRBJ2-2, with D perhaps TRBD1 (5 bases). The germline CDR1 and CDR2 sequences are MGHDK and SYGVNS. The CDR3 consists of 14 residues. Trimming removed 1 base from V and 6 bases from J, with 9 bases in between. In nucleotides, the CDR3 is TGTGCCAGCAGTGAATTGGGGCCCCCCGGGGAGCTGTTTTTT. Residues: CASSELGPPGELFF.

This chain connects TRBV5-1 to TRBJ1-2, with a possible D match to TRBD1 (6 bases). There are 14 residues in the CDR3. Trimming removed 0 bases at V and 6 bases at J, with 12 bases between. Per the germline V gene, CDR1 is SGHRS and CDR2 is YFSETQ. The CDR3 DNA reads TGCGCCAGCAGCTTGGCCTTGGGGGCGGATGGCTACACCTTC. Translating gives CASSLALGADGYTF.

This rearrangement joins TRBV18 to TRBJ1-3; D call uncertain. CDR1 and CDR2 (germline): KGHSH, LQKENI. CDR3 length equals 16 residues. V dropped 0 bases and J dropped 0 bases, with 9 bases sitting between them. For the CDR3, the DNA is TGTGCCAGCTCACCACCGGGCACCCACTCTGGAAACACCATATATTTT. This encodes CASSPPGTHSGNTIYF. Together with reference TRBV18 and TRBJ1-3, the CDR3 gives the full variable domain: NAGVMQNPRHLVRRRGQEARLRCSPMKGHSHVYWYRQLPEEGLKFMVYLQKENIIDESGMPKERFSAEFPKEGPSILRIQQVVRGDSAAYFCASSPPGTHSGNTIYFGEGSWLTVV.

V is TRBV2 and J is TRBJ1-6, with TRBD1 identical over 9 bases. Losses at the gene ends were 7 bases for V and 7 bases for J; bases not matched to a gene: 2. The length of the CDR3 is 13 residues. In germline, CDR1 is SNHLY, CDR2 FYNNEI. DNA for the CDR3: TGTGCCAGCATGACAGGGGGGAATTCACCCCTCCACTTT. The encoded protein is CASMTGGNSPLHF.

The chain couples TRBV4-3 to TRBJ2-5; TRBD2 aligns across 8 bases. V shed 0 bases and J 6 bases; nucleotides not matched to a gene: 6. The CDR3 sequence is 15 residues long. Germline V gene data show CDR1 as LGHNA and CDR2 as YSLEER. The CDR3 is CASSQELAVQQTQYF. The CDR3 DNA follows: TGCGCCAGCAGCCAAGAACTAGCGGTACAACAGACCCAGTACTTC.

The rearrangement joins TRBV5-1 to TRBJ1-1; 8 bases match TRBD1. Germline V gene sequence: CDR1 SGHRS, CDR2 YFSETQ. The length of the CDR3 is 14 residues. V dropped 5 bases and J dropped 4; count of bases not matched to a gene: 7. In DNA, the CDR3 is TGCGCCAGCAGGGACAGGGAGTGGGGCACTGAAGCTTTCTTT. It codes for CASRDREWGTEAFF.

V and J are TRBV19 and TRBJ2-2; possible D gene TRBD2, 6 bases. This CDR3 has 16 amino acids. CDR1 LNHDA and CDR2 SQIVND come from the germline V gene (reference sequence). The germline V and J ends were trimmed by 5 bases and 0 bases, with 13 bases remaining between them. The CDR3 coding sequence is TGTGCCAGTAGTCTTTACGGGACTGCGAACACCGGGGAGCTGTTTTTT. It translates to CASSLYGTANTGELFF.

The genes are TRBV27 and TRBJ1-5; possibly TRBD1 for D (5 bases). V was cut by 5 bases and J by 1 base, with 9 bases left in between. Germline assignment: CDR1 MNHEY and CDR2 SMNVEV (reference sequence). This CDR3 has 14 amino acids. CDR3 loop: CASSPRDSNQPQHF. In DNA form, the CDR3 reads TGTGCCAGCAGTCCAAGGGACAGCAATCAGCCCCAGCATTTT.

This chain joins TRBV5-4 and TRBJ2-7; 12 bases agree with TRBD2. Germline lookup yields CDR1 SGHNT and CDR2 YYREEE (reference sequence). V trimming: 6 bases; J trimming: 0 bases; junction bases outside the gene matches: 4. CDR3 size: 15 residues. CDR3 in DNA: TGTGCCAGCAAAGAGGGACTAGCGGGCTCCTACGAGCAGTACTTC. As protein: CASKEGLAGSYEQYF.

The chain combines TRBV18 with TRBJ2-7; D is possibly TRBD2 (5 bases). This CDR3 has 13 residues. The V gene's germline CDR1 is KGHSH and CDR2 LQKENI. Trimming removed 5 bases at V and 4 bases at J, with 12 bases between. CDR3 residues: CASSSQLEYEQYF. DNA for the CDR3: TGTGCCAGCTCATCTCAACTAGAGTACGAGCAGTACTTC.

The chain carries TRBV6-5 and TRBJ2-7; D is undetermined. Per the germline V gene, CDR1 is MNHEY and CDR2 is SVGAGI. V lost 0 bases to trimming and J lost 3 bases, with 6 bases between them. The CDR3 loop spans 13 amino acids. The CDR3 DNA reads as TGTGCCAGCAGTTACTCGTACGGCTACGAGCAGTACTTC. Its protein is CASSYSYGYEQYF.

The chain has TRBV7-2 and TRBJ1-6; D uncertain. The V end lost 6 bases, the J end lost 0 bases, and 18 bases lay between the germline ends. This CDR3 comprises 18 residues. Germline-derived CDR1 and CDR2 are SGHTA and FQGNSA. The CDR3: CASSLVRGSSSYNSPLHF. In DNA form, the CDR3 reads TGTGCCAGCAGTCTAGTTCGCGGGAGTAGCTCCTATAATTCACCCCTCCACTTT.

The gene calls are TRBV30 and TRBJ2-2, with D unclear. V lost 0 bases to trimming and J lost 6 bases, with 14 bases between them. Germline CDR1 and CDR2: GTSNPN and SVGIG (reference sequence). The CDR3 has 15 amino acids. CDR3 nucleotide sequence: TGTGCCTGGAGTGTACAAAGGATAACGGCCGGGGAGCTGTTTTTT. It is translated as CAWSVQRITAGELFF. The full variable domain, rest sourced from reference TRBV30 and TRBJ2-2, is SQTIHQWPATLVQPVGSPLSLECTVEGTSNPNLYWYRQAAGRGLQLLFYSVGIGQISSEVPQNLSASRPQDRQFILSSKKLLLSDSGFYLCAWSVQRITAGELFFGEGSRLTVL.

The chain recombines TRBV2 with TRBJ2-2; the D is unclear. The CDR3 loop spans 15 amino acids. Per the germline V gene, CDR1 is SNHLY and CDR2 is FYNNEI. V was clipped by 8 bases and J by 1 base, with 14 bases between them. The CDR3 is CASGIHRLNTGELFF. In DNA, the CDR3 is TGTGCCAGCGGAATACACCGATTGAACACCGGGGAGCTGTTTTTT. Looking up the rest from reference TRBV2 and TRBJ2-2 gives the full variable domain: EPEVTQTPSHQVTQMGQEVILRCVPISNHLYFYWYRQILGQKVEFLVSFYNNEISEKSEIFDDQFSVERPDGSNFTLKIRSTKLEDSAMYFCASGIHRLNTGELFFGEGSRLTVL.

In this sample, this clone turned up once. V and J are TRBV25-1 and TRBJ2-5; the D gene is possibly TRBD2 (5 bases). CDR3 size: 14 residues. CDR1 and CDR2 (germline): MGHDK, SYGVNS. V was shortened by 3 bases and J by 5 bases, with 13 bases between the two germline ends. CDR3 sequence: CASSDLRVGETQYF. The CDR3 DNA reads as TGTGCCAGCAGTGACCTGAGGGTTGGGGAGACCCAGTACTTC. Variable domain in full (rest from reference TRBV25-1 and TRBJ2-5): EADIYQTPRYLVIGTGKKITLECSQTMGHDKMYWYQQDPGMELHLIHYSYGVNSTEKGDLSSESTVSRIRTEHFPLTLESARPSHTSQYLCASSDLRVGETQYFGPGTRLLVL.

The chain joins TRBV4-3 to TRBJ2-7, with a weak D call TRBD2 (6 bases). The germline gives CDR1 LGHNA, CDR2 YSLEER. CDR3 length equals 17 residues. V dropped 1 base and J dropped 5 bases, with 21 bases sitting between them. CDR3 sequence reads: CASSQGCWDCRGDEQYF. CDR3 in DNA: TGCGCCAGCAGCCAAGGATGTTGGGACTGCCGAGGGGACGAGCAGTACTTC.

This chain joins TRBV14 and TRBJ2-7, with D perhaps assigned TRBD1 or TRBD2 (6 bases each). V lost 1 base, J lost 0 bases, and 10 bases lay in between. Looked up from germline, CDR1 is SGHDN and CDR2 is FVKESK. The CDR3 is made up of 15 amino acids. The CDR3 nucleotides read TGTGCCAGCAGCCAAGGGGGGGCCGACTCCTACGAGCAGTACTTC. Residues: CASSQGGADSYEQYF.